One sample yielded the 27 T cell receptor beta chains listed below, sequenced in a study of T cells in Graves' hyperthyroidism and ophthalmopathy. Amplification of TCR beta CDR3 regions was performed using RNA transcripts as template. Primed by the HTBI set, a first-round RT-PCR was run on the TCR CDR3. TCRdb used MiXCR to reprocess the multiplex PCR reads, holding one entry per CDR3 protein. The data hold hundreds of thousands of distinct CDR3 sequences, with just over 45% observed a single time. Material: peripheral blood or thyroid tissue (not recorded which). These receptors all stem from a woman aged 18-29 years with Graves' hyperthyroidism.

This clonotype was detected a few times. The rearrangement joins TRBV19 to TRBJ1-1; D not certain. V gave up 3 bases and J gave up 4 bases, with 18 bases separating them. The CDR3 has 16 amino acids. Germline values: CDR1 LNHDA, CDR2 SQIVND (reference sequence). CDR3 protein: CASSISPGMGITEAFF. In DNA, the CDR3 is TGTGCCAGTAGTATCTCCCCCGGGATGGGGATCACTGAAGCTTTCTTT.

This clonotype was recorded only once. The chain recombines TRBV25-1 with TRBJ2-7, with 10 bases matching TRBD2. The CDR3 spans 14 residues. Looked up from germline, CDR1 is MGHDK and CDR2 is SYGVNS. The V gene end was trimmed by 2 bases and the J gene end by 6 bases; junction bases not matched to a gene: 4. In DNA form, the CDR3 reads TGTGCCAGCAGTGAAGGGACTAGCGTTACCGAGCAGTACTTC. It codes for CASSEGTSVTEQYF.

This clonotype was observed a few times. V gene TRBV19 combines with J gene TRBJ1-1, with TRBD1 as a possible D gene (5 bases). CDR1 is LNHDA, CDR2 SQIVND, per germline (reference sequence). V lost 6 bases, J lost 14 bases, and 31 bases lay in between. This CDR3 is built from 16 residues. The CDR3 reads CASSPLGTSADNEQFF. CDR3 coding DNA: TGTGCCAGTAGCCCCCTCGGGACTAGCGCGGACAATGAGCAGTTCTTT.

The rearrangement links TRBV29-1 to TRBJ1-1; possibly TRBD1 for D (5 bases). With 6 bases removed from V and 1 base from J, the gap between germline ends came to 9 bases. CDR3 length: 12 amino acids. Germline V CDR1 and CDR2: SQVTM, ANQGSEA. Here the CDR3 DNA reads TGCAGCGTCAACGGGGCGAACACTGAAGCTTTCTTT. It codes for CSVNGANTEAFF.

The chain has TRBV7-9 and TRBJ1-3, with unresolved D. Germline V gives CDR1 SEHNR, CDR2 FQNEAQ (reference sequence). Trimming stripped 5 bases from V and 0 bases from J, with 14 bases between. The CDR3 sequence is 16 residues long. The CDR3 region has the DNA TGTGCCAGCAGCCGGATAGAAGGGCACTCTGGAAACACCATATATTTT. Translation: CASSRIEGHSGNTIYF.

This chain uses TRBV15 with TRBJ2-7, with no clear D. Germline V gene lookup returns CDR1 LNHNV and CDR2 YYDKDF (reference sequence). Deletions cut 0 bases from V and 5 bases from J, with 11 bases between. The CDR3 runs to 14 residues. The CDR3 protein is CATSRDTAKDEQYF. In DNA, the CDR3 is TGTGCCACCAGCAGAGATACGGCGAAGGACGAGCAGTACTTC. The whole variable domain, remainder taken from reference TRBV15 and TRBJ2-7, is DAMVIQNPRYQVTQFGKPVTLSCSQTLNHNVMYWYQQKSSQAPKLLFHYYDKDFNNEADTPDNFQSRRPNTSFCFLDIRSPGLGDTAMYLCATSRDTAKDEQYFGPGTRLTVT.

This clonotype was seen a handful of times. Germline and junction disagree at one end, which may indicate a read error. The CDR3 reads CASSYSTSPWEQYF. CDR3 nucleotides: TGTGCCAGCAGTTACTCGACTTCCCCTTGGGAGCAGTACTTC. The chain joins TRBV10-3 to TRBJ2-7; D is ambiguous. Germline CDR1 reads ENHRY; CDR2 reads SYGVKD. This CDR3 region has 14 residues.

There are many counts of this clonotype. This sequence joins TRBV20-1 and TRBJ1-6; 8 positions agree with TRBD1. V dropped 6 bases and J dropped 8; count of bases not matched to a gene: 6. The CDR3 is 13 residues long. Germline lookup yields CDR1 DFQATT and CDR2 SNEGSKA (reference sequence). As DNA, the CDR3 is TGCAGTGCGCAGGACAGGGTATATTCACCCCTCCACTTT. This gives the protein CSAQDRVYSPLHF.

The V gene is TRBV9, the J gene TRBJ1-4; D possibly corresponds to TRBD1 (5 bases). Germline V gene data show CDR1 as SGDLS and CDR2 as YYNGEE. CDR3 length: 14 amino acids. The V end was cut by 5 bases, the J end by 2 bases, with 10 bases between. The CDR3 reads CASSWGPTNEKLFF. CDR3 in DNA: TGTGCCAGCAGTTGGGGACCGACTAATGAAAAACTGTTTTTT.

The J gene is TRBJ2-7, the V gene TRBV14, with TRBD2 matching over 11 bases. This CDR3 region has 13 residues. Looked up from germline, CDR1 is SGHDN and CDR2 is FVKESK. After removal of 7 bases from V and 3 bases from J, the junction contained 2 bases not matched to a gene. CDR3 sequence: CASKGTSGYEQYF. The CDR3 DNA reads as TGTGCCAGCAAGGGGACTAGCGGCTACGAGCAGTACTTC.

This chain joins TRBV7-2 and TRBJ2-7; D might be TRBD1 (5 bases). V was pared by 8 bases and J by 5 bases, with 25 bases between. CDR3 length: 16 amino acids. Germline V gene sequence: CDR1 SGHTA, CDR2 FQGNSA. Here the CDR3 DNA reads TGTGCCAGCGCGACAGCCCTACATTATCCTAGACACGAGCAGTACTTC. Encoded protein: CASATALHYPRHEQYF.

In this sample, this clonotype turned up many times. V usage is TRBV7-3 and J usage is TRBJ2-7, with a weak D call TRBD2 (5 bases). V shed 6 bases and J shed 1 base, with 10 bases lying between them. This CDR3 region has 13 residues. Germline V gene data show CDR1 as SGHTA and CDR2 as FQGTGA. The CDR3 protein is CASSYRDSYEQYF. The CDR3 region has the DNA TGTGCCAGCAGTTATCGGGATTCCTACGAGCAGTACTTC.

This clonotype was counted between two and nine times. The chain uses TRBV20-1 and TRBJ2-7; the D gene could be TRBD1 or TRBD2 (5 bases each). The V gene's germline CDR1 is DFQATT and CDR2 SNEGSKA (reference sequence). The CDR3 covers 13 residues. Between the trimmed V and J ends, which lost 6 bases and 6 bases, there was a span of 18 bases. The CDR3 nucleotides are TGCAGTGCCAAGGGACCTTCAAGGCGCGAGCAGTACTTC. Encoded protein: CSAKGPSRREQYF.

This clonotype was detected only once. The chain joins TRBV7-9 to TRBJ1-1, with no clear D. CDR1 is SEHNR, CDR2 FQNEAQ, per germline (reference sequence). V gave up 6 bases and J gave up 4 bases, with 15 bases separating them. The CDR3 has 14 amino acids. CDR3 coding DNA: TGTGCCAGCAGTTACATTGCCGGGAGCACTGAAGCTTTCTTT. Translated, it gives CASSYIAGSTEAFF.

The V gene is TRBV2, the J gene TRBJ1-5, with a weak D call TRBD1 (5 bases). The V gene's germline CDR1 is SNHLY and CDR2 FYNNEI. This CDR3 is 15 amino acids long. V lost 2 bases and J lost 1, with 9 bases in between. The CDR3 spells CASSEKGISNQPQHF. The CDR3, as DNA: TGTGCCAGCAGTGAAAAGGGGATAAGCAATCAGCCCCAGCATTTT.

To note about this clonotype: The junction and the germline gene differ at one end; a read error may be behind it. The chain combines TRBV15 with TRBJ2-2; no clear D. Germline V CDR1 and CDR2: LNHNV, YYDKDF (reference sequence). The CDR3 runs to 10 residues. The CDR3 bases are TGTGCCACCAGCACCCGGGAGCTGTTTTTT. It encodes CATSTRELFF.

This clonotype was counted a few times. The DNA for the CDR3 is TGCGCCAGCAGCCAACAGGGCCCGGGGACTTACGAGCAGTACTTC. Translated: CASSQQGPGTYEQYF. The rearrangement uses TRBV5-1 and TRBJ2-7; D may be TRBD1 or TRBD2 (6 bases each). Trimming shortened V by 4 bases and J by 4 bases, and 18 bases separated the two germline ends. This CDR3 comprises 15 residues. Germline assignment: CDR1 SGHRS and CDR2 YFSETQ.

The chain uses TRBV2 and TRBJ2-6, with D possibly being TRBD1 or TRBD2 (5 bases each). The V gene lost 8 bases and the J gene lost 3 bases, with 23 bases spanning the gap. The CDR3 is made up of 18 amino acids. The germline gives CDR1 SNHLY, CDR2 FYNNEI. CDR3 protein: CASSLGRQRVYGANVLTF. Written as DNA, the CDR3 is TGTGCCAGCTCGCTGGGACGACAAAGAGTGTATGGGGCCAACGTCCTGACTTTC.

The chain joins TRBV15 to TRBJ2-5; D possibly corresponds to TRBD2 (6 bases). The length of the CDR3 is 14 residues. The germline V gene has CDR1 LNHNV and CDR2 YYDKDF (reference sequence). V gave up 0 bases and J gave up 4 bases, with 9 bases separating them. CDR3 region: CATSRDRAGETQYF. CDR3 coding DNA: TGTGCCACCAGCAGAGATCGAGCGGGAGAGACCCAGTACTTC.

Regarding this clonotype: At one of its ends the junction is not consistent with the germline gene, which may arise from a read error. The J gene is TRBJ2-2, the V gene TRBV10-2; 15 bases are a match to TRBD2. The CDR3 totals 20 residues. Germline-derived CDR1 and CDR2 are WSHSY and SAAADI. CDR3 sequence reads: CASSHLLPGLAGGNTGELFF. The CDR3 DNA sequence: TGTGCCAGCAGCCACCTTCTACCGGGACTAGCGGGAGGTAACACCGGGGAGCTGTTTTTT.

This clonotype showed up many times. The chain links TRBV6-1 to TRBJ1-5; 8 nucleotides agree with TRBD1. With 7 bases clipped from V and 6 bases from J, the junction kept 5 bases outside the gene matches. Germline assignment: CDR1 MNHNS and CDR2 SASEGT. This CDR3 comprises 13 residues. The CDR3 region has the DNA TGTGCCAGCAACAGGGGGGTGGTTCAGCCCCAGCATTTT. Translated: CASNRGVVQPQHF.

This clonotype occurred once. A much bigger clone sits one base away, suggesting this may be a read error. This chain joins TRBV7-3 and TRBJ2-7, with TRBD2 matching over 8 bases. Germline values: CDR1 SGHTA, CDR2 FQGTGA. J lost 4 bases, V lost 5 bases, and 10 bases had no gene match. The CDR3 is 15 amino acids. The CDR3 DNA sequence: TGTGCCAGCAGCCATTCGAGCGGGGGCGTTTACGAGCAGTACTTC. Protein product: CASSHSSGGVYEQYF.

The chain couples TRBV7-2 to TRBJ1-2, with D uncertain. CDR3 size: 16 residues. Per germline, CDR1 SGHTA and CDR2 FQGNSA. V dropped 5 bases and J dropped 4 bases, with 20 bases sitting between them. The CDR3 nucleotides read TGTGCCAGCAGCCCAGAGGGCAGCCTTTTTCCCTATGGCTACACCTTC. Its translation is CASSPEGSLFPYGYTF.

Points on this clonotype: This may stem from a read error, because a much larger clone lies one nucleotide away. This chain links TRBV24-1 with TRBJ1-1, with no clear D. Germline CDR1 KGHDR, CDR2 SFDVKD. The CDR3 is 13 residues long. Trimming pared 9 bases from V and 1 base from J, leaving 11 bases between. The chain's CDR3 is CATGGPQNTEAFF. As DNA, the CDR3 is TGTGCCACCGGTGGTCCACAGAACACTGAAGCTTTCTTT.

This clonotype was found a few times. The gene calls are TRBV25-1 and TRBJ2-5, with 14 bases aligning to TRBD2. The J call is doubtful: the DNA matches TRBJ2-1 better. Germline V lookup: CDR1 MGHDK, CDR2 SYGVNS. The CDR3 runs to 14 residues. The CDR3 nucleotides are TGTGCCAGCAGTCGACTAGCGGGAGGGAATGAGCAGTTCTTC. This codes for CASSRLAGGNEQFF.

The chain has TRBV19 and TRBJ2-7; 9 bases are a match to TRBD2. The CDR3 is made up of 16 amino acids. Germline V gene lookup returns CDR1 LNHDA and CDR2 SQIVND (reference sequence). With V trimmed by 5 bases and J by 0 bases, 8 bases remained unmatched. The CDR3 sequence: CASSLTVAGASYEQYF. The DNA for the CDR3 is TGTGCCAGTAGTCTCACCGTAGCGGGAGCCTCCTACGAGCAGTACTTC.

This clonotype was detected a few times. The chain employs TRBV9 and TRBJ2-2, with TRBD2 as a possible D gene (5 bases). Deletions cut 4 bases from V and 2 bases from J, with 15 bases between. This CDR3 region has 16 residues. The germline V gene has CDR1 SGDLS and CDR2 YYNGEE. CDR3 sequence: CASSLSLDYNTGELFF. CDR3 in DNA: TGTGCCAGCAGCTTAAGTCTTGACTACAACACCGGGGAGCTGTTTTTT.